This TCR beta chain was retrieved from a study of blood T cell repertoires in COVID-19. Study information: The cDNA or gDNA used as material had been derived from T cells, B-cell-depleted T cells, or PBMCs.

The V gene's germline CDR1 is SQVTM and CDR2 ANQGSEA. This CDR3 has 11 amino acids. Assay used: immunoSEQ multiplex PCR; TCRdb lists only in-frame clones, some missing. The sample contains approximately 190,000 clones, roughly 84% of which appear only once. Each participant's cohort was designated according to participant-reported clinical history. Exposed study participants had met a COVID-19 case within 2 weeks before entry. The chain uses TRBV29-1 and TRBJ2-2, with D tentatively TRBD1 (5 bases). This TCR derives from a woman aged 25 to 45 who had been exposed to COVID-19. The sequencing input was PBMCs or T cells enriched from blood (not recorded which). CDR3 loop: CTGQDTGELFF. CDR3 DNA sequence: TGCACAGGACAAGACACCGGGGAGCTGTTTTTT.